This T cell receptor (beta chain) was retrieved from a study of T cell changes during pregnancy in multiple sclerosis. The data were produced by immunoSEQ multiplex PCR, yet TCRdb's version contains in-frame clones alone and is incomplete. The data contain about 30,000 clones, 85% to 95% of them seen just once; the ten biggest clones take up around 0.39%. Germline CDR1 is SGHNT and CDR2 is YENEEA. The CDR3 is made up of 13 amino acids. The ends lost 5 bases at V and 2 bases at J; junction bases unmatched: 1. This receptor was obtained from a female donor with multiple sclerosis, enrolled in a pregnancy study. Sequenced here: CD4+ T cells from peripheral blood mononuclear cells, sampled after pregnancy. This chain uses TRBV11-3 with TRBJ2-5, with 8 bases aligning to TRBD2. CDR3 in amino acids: CASSRGGQETQYF. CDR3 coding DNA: TGTGCCAGCAGCCGGGGGGGTCAAGAGACCCAGTACTTC.